Presented here are 15 T cell receptor beta chains from one specimen sequenced in a study of T cell repertoires in cytomegalovirus infection. TCRdb re-analysed the reads in MiXCR, keeping a single row per CDR3 protein. The table includes hundreds of thousands of distinct CDR3 sequences, approximately 30% detected once. Their recognized antigens are unknown. The source material was cultured CD8+ T cells from PBMCs, sampled from culture after CMV antigen stimulation. The receptors were sampled from a human donor in good health (CMV status not recorded). Some clones in this sample may be carry-over from other donors' samples.

This clonotype was counted a few times. The chain uses TRBV11-2 and TRBJ1-5; 7 positions match TRBD1. CDR3 length equals 15 residues. V lost 5 bases and J lost 0; bases outside the gene matches: 4. Germline V gives CDR1 SGHAT, CDR2 FQNNGV. As DNA, the CDR3 is TGTGCCAGCAGCCTACAGGGGCTTAGCAATCAGCCCCAGCATTTT. Protein sequence: CASSLQGLSNQPQHF.

The chain is built from TRBV6-2 or TRBV6-3 and TRBJ2-7; 7 nucleotides agree with TRBD1. V lost 0 bases to trimming and J lost 4 bases; unmatched junction nucleotides: 6. This CDR3 region has 15 residues. Germline CDR1 and CDR2: MNHEY and SVGEGT. As DNA, the CDR3 is TGTGCCAGCAGTTACTCGATGGACAGGACTTACGAGCAGTACGTC. Encoded protein: CASSYSMDRTYEQYV.

V is TRBV6-2 or TRBV6-3 and J is TRBJ1-5; TRBD1 agrees at 7 bases. V was clipped by 7 bases and J by 7 bases; unmatched bases: 13. Germline loops: CDR1 MNHEY, CDR2 SVGEGT. The CDR3 runs 15 residues. The CDR3 spells CASNIGTERRQPQHF. In DNA, the CDR3 is TGTGCCAGCAATATCGGGACAGAAAGAAGGCAGCCCCAGCATTTT.

The chain employs TRBV6-5 and TRBJ2-1, with 8 bases that match TRBD1. V lost 0 bases to trimming and J lost 7 bases; unmatched junction nucleotides: 8. CDR3 length: 16 residues. Germline CDR1 reads MNHEY; CDR2 reads SVGAGI. The CDR3 protein is CASSYSNQGARNEQFF. The CDR3 coding sequence is TGTGCCAGCAGTTACTCTAACCAGGGGGCTCGGAATGAGCAGTTCTTC.

The chain recombines TRBV29-1 with TRBJ2-1; the D is unclear. CDR3 length: 12 amino acids. V lost 4 bases and J 8 bases, leaving 12 bases between the germline ends. The germline CDR1 and CDR2 sequences are SQVTM and ANQGSEA. CDR3 nucleotides: TGCAGCGTTGCGCTCCAGTTGGATGAGCAGTTCTTC. This gives the protein CSVALQLDEQFF.

This clonotype was seen only a few times. This chain links TRBV6-1 with TRBJ2-7; 8 bases map to TRBD1. The J segment lost 4 bases and the V segment lost 1 base, leaving 3 bases of the junction unmatched. The germline CDR1 and CDR2 sequences are MNHNS and SASEGT. The CDR3 is made up of 14 amino acids. CDR3 nucleotides: TGTGCCAGCAGTGAAGTCCGGGACAGGTACGAGCAGTACGTC. This encodes CASSEVRDRYEQYV.

The chain joins TRBV20-1 to TRBJ1-2, with D uncertain. The CDR3 length is 12 residues. Germline V gene lookup returns CDR1 DFQATT and CDR2 SNEGSKA (reference sequence). Trimming took 1 base from V and 8 from J, leaving 11 bases between them. CDR3 in amino acids: CSARAPIGGYTF. Written as DNA, the CDR3 is TGCAGTGCTAGAGCTCCGATCGGAGGCTACACCTTC.

This clonotype was seen repeatedly, ten times or more. This chain links TRBV7-6 with TRBJ1-3; TRBD1 matches 10 bases. CDR1 and CDR2 from the germline V gene are SGHVS and FNYEAQ. The CDR3 length is 16 residues. Trimming removed 5 bases from V and 1 base from J; junction bases left unmatched: 5. CDR3 DNA: TGTGCCAGCAGCCCAAGGACAGGGGGATCTGGAAACACCATATATTTT. Translated, it gives CASSPRTGGSGNTIYF.

There are a few counts of this clonotype. The genes are TRBV12-3 or TRBV12-4 and TRBJ2-1, with 12 bases lining up with TRBD2. V gave up 6 bases and J gave up 8 bases; unmatched junction bases: 14. The CDR3 loop spans 17 amino acids. CDR3 residues: CASRLGPSGGAFHEQFF. The DNA of the CDR3 is TGTGCCAGCAGACTAGGCCCTAGCGGGGGGGCGTTCCATGAGCAGTTCTTC.

The chain recombines TRBV7-6 with TRBJ1-2; D is unresolved. Germline V gene lookup returns CDR1 SGHVS and CDR2 FNYEAQ. V lost 5 bases and J lost 0, with 10 bases in between. The CDR3 is 14 residues long. The CDR3 DNA is TGTGCCAGCAGCCCCCCAAAGACTAACTATGGCTACACCTTC. Its translation: CASSPPKTNYGYTF.

The chain recombines TRBV15 with TRBJ2-7; 7 bases match TRBD1. The V gene end was trimmed by 8 bases and the J gene end by 2 bases; junction bases not matched to a gene: 9. The CDR3 totals 14 residues. The V gene's germline CDR1 is LNHNV and CDR2 YYDKDF (reference sequence). The CDR3 region has the DNA TGTGCCACCCGAATGTACAGGGGAGCCTACGAGCAGTACGTC. It specifies CATRMYRGAYEQYV.

This chain connects TRBV12-3 or TRBV12-4 to TRBJ1-2, with D uncertain. The ends were cut back, 10 bases at V and 6 bases at J, with 15 bases in the middle. The CDR3 has 12 residues. The CDR3 loop is CATDDAPHGYTF. The CDR3 coding sequence is TGTGCCACCGACGATGCGCCTCATGGCTACACCTTC.

This clonotype has a handful of counts. CDR3 DNA: TGTGCCAGCAGCTCCAGGGGTGACGGCACTGAAGCTTTCTTT. This gives the protein CASSSRGDGTEAFF. The chain has TRBV7-8 and TRBJ1-1, with D perhaps TRBD1 (6 bases). The CDR3 is 14 amino acids. Trimming stripped 4 bases from V and 4 bases from J, with 13 bases between. CDR1 is SGHVS and CDR2 is FQNEAQ in the germline V gene.

The J gene is TRBJ2-6, the V gene TRBV12-5; TRBD2 is a possible D gene (5 bases). CDR3 length equals 20 residues. The ends were cut back, 3 bases at V and 0 bases at J, with 21 bases in the middle. Germline values: CDR1 LGHNT, CDR2 FRNRAP. Here the CDR3 reads CASGFSPTPDWRSGANVLTF. The CDR3 bases are TGTGCTAGTGGTTTTTCCCCGACGCCGGACTGGCGCTCTGGGGCCAACGTCCTGACTTTC. Combining the CDR3 with reference TRBV12-5 and TRBJ2-6 gives the whole variable domain DARVTQTPRHKVTEMGQEVTMRCQPILGHNTVFWYRQTMMQGLELLAYFRNRAPLDDSGMPKDRFSAEMPDATLATLKIQPSEPRDSAVYFCASGFSPTPDWRSGANVLTFGAGSRLTVL.

This clonotype occurred a few times. The rearrangement links TRBV11-2 to TRBJ2-3, with TRBD2 matching 10 bases. CDR1 and CDR2 from the germline V gene are SGHAT and FQNNGV. Trimming at V came to 3 bases and at J to 3 bases, leaving 3 bases not matched to a gene. The CDR3 contains 15 residues. This CDR3 reads CASSFFSGGTDTQYF. The DNA for the CDR3 is TGTGCCAGCAGCTTCTTTAGCGGGGGGACAGATACGCAGTATTTT. The full variable domain, in which reference TRBV11-2 and TRBJ2-3 provide the parts outside the CDR3, is EAGVAQSPRYKIIEKRQSVAFWCNPISGHATLYWYQQILGQGPKLLIQFQNNGVVDDSQLPKDRFSAERLKGVDSTLKIQPAKLEDSAVYLCASSFFSGGTDTQYFGPGTRLTVL.